The sequence of this T cell receptor beta chain was determined in a study of blood T cells in healthy people across ages. The CDR3 has 15 amino acids. Trimming cost V 4 bases and J 0 bases, with 9 bases left between them. Germline CDR1 reads SEHNR; CDR2 reads FQNEAQ (reference sequence). Primed by a sample-barcoded 5' primer and a J-beta primer mix, a second PCR proceeded for about 7 to 11 cycles. All cDNA molecules were each tagged by a template-switch adaptor with 12 random nucleotides. Using its own MiXCR run on the 5' RACE reads, TCRdb lists one record per CDR3 protein. The repertoire holds about 570,000 distinct CDR3 sequences, with roughly a quarter as singletons. No fewer than 6 million PBMCs went into each sample. These data were also filed under a second study, of T cells of mothers and their children. As that report states: An overlap that was slightly higher, though non-significant, was seen in related mother-child pairs versus unrelated pairs. The authors identified no persistent microchimeric T cell clones.

J is TRBJ1-4 and V is TRBV7-9; D is perhaps TRBD1 (5 bases). What was sequenced was blood. The TCR comes from a boy younger than 10 in good health. CDR3 in amino acids: CASSWGLSTNEKLFF. CDR3 DNA sequence: TGTGCCAGCAGCTGGGGACTTTCAACTAATGAAAAACTGTTTTTT.